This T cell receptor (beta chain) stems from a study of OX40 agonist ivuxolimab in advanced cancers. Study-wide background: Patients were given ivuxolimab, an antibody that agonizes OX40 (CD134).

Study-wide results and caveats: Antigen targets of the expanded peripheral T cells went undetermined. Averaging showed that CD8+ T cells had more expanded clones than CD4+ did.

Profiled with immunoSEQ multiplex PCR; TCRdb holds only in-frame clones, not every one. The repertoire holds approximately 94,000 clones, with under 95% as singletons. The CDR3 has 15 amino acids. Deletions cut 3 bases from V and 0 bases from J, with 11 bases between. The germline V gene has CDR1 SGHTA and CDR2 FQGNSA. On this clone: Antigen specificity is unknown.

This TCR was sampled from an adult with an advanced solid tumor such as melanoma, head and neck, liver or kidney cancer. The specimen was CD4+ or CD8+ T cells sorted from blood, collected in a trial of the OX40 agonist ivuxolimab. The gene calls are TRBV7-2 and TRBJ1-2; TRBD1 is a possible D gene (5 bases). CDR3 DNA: TGTGCCAGCAGCTTTAGGGACGGTGCTAACTATGGCTACACCTTC. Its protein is CASSFRDGANYGYTF.